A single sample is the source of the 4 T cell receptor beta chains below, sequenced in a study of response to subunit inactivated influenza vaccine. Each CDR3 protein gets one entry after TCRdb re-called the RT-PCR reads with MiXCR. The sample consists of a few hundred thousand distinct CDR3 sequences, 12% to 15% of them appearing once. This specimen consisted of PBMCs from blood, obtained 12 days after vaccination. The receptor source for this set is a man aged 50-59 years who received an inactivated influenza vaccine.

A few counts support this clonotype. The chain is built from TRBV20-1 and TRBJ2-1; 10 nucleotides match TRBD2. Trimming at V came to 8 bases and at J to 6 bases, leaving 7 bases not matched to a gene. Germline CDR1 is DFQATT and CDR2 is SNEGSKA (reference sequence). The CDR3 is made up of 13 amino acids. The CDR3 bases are TGCAGTTTCCAAGCGGGAGGGCCCAATGAGCAGTTCTTC. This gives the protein CSFQAGGPNEQFF.

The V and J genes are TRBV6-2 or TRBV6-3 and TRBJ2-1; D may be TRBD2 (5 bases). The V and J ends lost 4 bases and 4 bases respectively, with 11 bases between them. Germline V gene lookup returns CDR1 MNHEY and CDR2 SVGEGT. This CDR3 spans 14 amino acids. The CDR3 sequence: CASSWTGLYNEQFF. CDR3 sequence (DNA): TGTGCCAGCAGTTGGACCGGACTGTACAATGAGCAGTTCTTC.

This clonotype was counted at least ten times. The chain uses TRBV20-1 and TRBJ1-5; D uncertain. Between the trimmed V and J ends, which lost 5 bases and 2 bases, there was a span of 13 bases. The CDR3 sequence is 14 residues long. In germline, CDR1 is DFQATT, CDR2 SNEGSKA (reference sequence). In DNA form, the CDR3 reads TGCAGTGCTGGGTCTTTGGGAGGCAATCAGCCCCAGCATTTT. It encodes CSAGSLGGNQPQHF.

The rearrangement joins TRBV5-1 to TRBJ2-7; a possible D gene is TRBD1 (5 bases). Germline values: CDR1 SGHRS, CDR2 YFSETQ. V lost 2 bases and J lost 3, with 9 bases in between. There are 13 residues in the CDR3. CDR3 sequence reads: CASSFKGLYEQYF. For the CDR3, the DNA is TGCGCCAGCAGCTTTAAGGGGCTCTACGAGCAGTACTTC.